This T cell receptor beta chain was captured by sequencing in a study of blood T cell repertoires in COVID-19 (TCRdb year 2020). For context, the study as a whole: The collaborator samples originated in the United States, Italy and Spain and spanned the acute and convalescent phases of COVID-19. The prospective study material was composed of cDNA or gDNA derived from T cells, B-cell-depleted T cells, or PBMCs. Deeply sampled blood TCRbeta repertoires from subjects exposed to, actively infected with, or recovered from COVID-19 were included in the dataset. A freely available public database, intended as a resource for researchers studying the immune response to SARS-CoV-2, is where the repertoires were released. Samples were obtained from the ongoing ImmuneRACE study (first 160 participants) and from 1,254 subjects provided by 6 global collaborators. Sample metadata almost always included a de-identified subject ID, COVID-19 status, age in years and sex. HLA class I and class II types, where available, came from metadata supplied by the sample provider rather than from assay-based typing. Findings and caveats that apply to the study as a whole: Clinical and demographic metadata were provided uncurated, with the amount varying by source and participant.

TCRbeta CDR3 regions were amplified from genomic DNA using the immunoSEQ Assay, a bias-controlled multiplex PCR. In the source study's methods: Nucleated cell counts per sample were estimated from amplification of reference gene primers within the assay. Sequence reads were collapsed and filtered to measure the absolute abundance of every unique TCRbeta CDR3 rearrangement. Productive Simpson clonality was computed per sample as the square root of Simpson's diversity index over productive rearrangements. The source is immuneACCESS, and TCRdb retained only in-frame sequences with V and J called. Part of the clones is not carried over; for the studies checked, unresolved V genes explain less than half of this, and the remainder is unexplained. Clone size and the V and J calls come from that table; the DNA yielded D and trimming. A total of 55,000 to 65,000 clones appear in this sample, about nine tenths of them only once. Of the sample, 14% falls within the top ten clones.

Turning to this clone: Its binding antigen is unknown. No base quality values were provided; no much bigger clone lies one nucleotide off.

From its cysteine to its phenylalanine, the CDR3 spans 16 amino acids. CDR3 DNA is the only sequence kept; it has 48 bases, read in frame from the first base. CDR1 ENHRY and CDR2 SYGVKD were looked up in the germline V gene. At the junction V is shortened by 0 bases and J by 0 bases, with 9 bases in between. Whole blood was collected in K2EDTA tubes by collaborating institutions according to the institutions' own protocols. For TCRbeta analysis, collaborators shipped samples as frozen whole blood, isolated PBMCs, or DNA extracted from either of those sample types. What was sequenced was peripheral blood. The source is a woman between 55 and 75 years old with active COVID-19. The rearrangement combines TRBV10-3 with TRBJ1-3, with an unclear D gene assignment. In nucleotides, the sequence is TGTGCCATCAGTGAGTCGATCAGGATCTCTGGAAACACCATATATTTT. Its protein is CAISESIRISGNTIYF.